This TCR beta chain comes out of a study of CD8+CD57+ T cells in acquired aplastic anemia. Whole-study context: DNA recovered from sorted CD4+ and CD8+ cells had a mean of approximately 3.5 ug.

Trimming left V 8 bases short and J 2 bases short, with 12 bases between. Germline lookup yields CDR1 KGHDR and CDR2 SFDVKD. CDR3 length: 14 amino acids. TCR beta VDJ and CDR3 profiling used genomic DNA as template. TCRdb reprocessed the reads via MiXCR and lists one record per CDR3 protein. This table has roughly 50,000 distinct CDR3 sequences, approximately 78% appearing once. J is TRBJ1-5 and V is TRBV24-1, with D perhaps TRBD1 (6 bases). This receptor was identified in a human donor in good health, serving as a control. Sequencing was performed on sorted CD4+, CD8+, or CD8+CD57+ T cells (not recorded which) from PBMCs. The CDR3 bases are TGTGCCACCAAAAAGGGGGAAGGCAATCAGCCCCAGCATTTT. Protein: CATKKGEGNQPQHF.